One sample yielded the 25 T cell receptor beta chains listed below, sequenced in a study of CD8 T cells in ankylosing spondylitis. Each CDR3 protein gets one entry after TCRdb re-called the 5' RACE reads with MiXCR. The sample lists about 250,000 distinct CDR3 sequences, more than 20% seen once, with approximately 0.61% in the top ten. Sequenced sample: blood, either unsorted or a sorted T cell fraction (not recorded which). The receptors stem from a male donor with ankylosing spondylitis or in good health (not recorded which).

This clonotype was detected ten times or more. The chain has TRBV12-3 or TRBV12-4 and TRBJ2-5; 9 nucleotides align to TRBD1. The CDR3 loop spans 14 amino acids. Trimming took 6 bases from V and 5 from J; bases not matched to a gene: 7. CDR3 region: CASSHGQGRETQYF. As DNA, the CDR3 is TGTGCCAGCAGCCACGGACAGGGGAGGGAGACCCAGTACTTC.

The chain employs TRBV7-2 and TRBJ2-7; unclear D gene. The germline V and J ends were trimmed by 6 bases and 2 bases, with 11 bases remaining between them. This CDR3 region has 13 residues. Germline assignment: CDR1 SGHTA and CDR2 FQGNSA. CDR3 loop: CASRRGGAYEQYF. CDR3 nucleotides: TGTGCCAGCAGGCGAGGCGGAGCCTACGAGCAGTACTTC.

The chain recombines TRBV4-1 with TRBJ2-5, with D tentatively TRBD1 (5 bases). V gave up 0 bases and J gave up 6 bases, with 8 bases separating them. Germline CDR1 reads MGHRA; CDR2 reads YSYEKL. CDR3 length: 13 residues. The CDR3 reads CASSQDGAKTQYF. The CDR3 bases are TGCGCCAGCAGCCAAGATGGGGCTAAGACCCAGTACTTC.

This clonotype occurred many times. The CDR3 DNA sequence: TGTGCCAGCAGCTTAGAATACCGACCGAACACCGGGGAGCTGTTTTTT. Protein sequence: CASSLEYRPNTGELFF. The rearrangement uses TRBV7-2 and TRBJ2-2; D remains ambiguous. The CDR3 spans 16 residues. Germline values: CDR1 SGHTA, CDR2 FQGNSA. Trimming removed 1 base from V and 0 bases from J, with 9 bases in between.

Ten or more counts support this clonotype. This chain connects TRBV18 to TRBJ1-1; D not certain. There are 14 residues in the CDR3. Trimming took 3 bases from V and 1 from J, leaving 9 bases between them. In germline, CDR1 is KGHSH, CDR2 LQKENI. The CDR3 sequence is CASSPSAKNTEAFF. The CDR3, as DNA: TGTGCCAGCTCACCGTCGGCAAAGAACACTGAAGCTTTCTTT.

The rearrangement uses TRBV20-1 and TRBJ2-5; 8 nucleotides match TRBD2. Trimming took 6 bases from V and 3 from J; bases not matched to a gene: 9. The length of the CDR3 is 14 residues. Germline V gene lookup returns CDR1 DFQATT and CDR2 SNEGSKA (reference sequence). The CDR3 DNA reads as TGCAGTGCAACGGGGGGGCCCTTCGAAGAGACCCAGTACTTC. The encoded protein is CSATGGPFEETQYF.

This clonotype was detected ten times or more. The CDR3 sequence: CASSQGGVRDTYEQYF. In DNA form, the CDR3 reads TGTGCCAGCAGCCAGGGGGGGGTCCGGGACACCTACGAGCAGTACTTC. The V call is TRBV4-2, the J call TRBJ2-7, with D maybe TRBD2 (7 bases). V lost 3 bases, J lost 2 bases, and 17 bases lay in between. The germline V gene encodes CDR1 LGHNA and CDR2 YNFKEQ. CDR3 length equals 16 residues.

The chain uses TRBV12-3 or TRBV12-4 and TRBJ1-1; D is ambiguous. Trimming shortened V by 10 bases and J by 0 bases, and 9 bases separated the two germline ends. This CDR3 region has 12 residues. The CDR3 sequence: CATRTVNTEAFF. DNA for the CDR3: TGTGCCACAAGGACGGTGAACACTGAAGCTTTCTTT.

This clonotype was seen a handful of times. The chain carries TRBV5-6 and TRBJ2-1; 11 bases line up with TRBD2. Germline values: CDR1 SGHDT, CDR2 YYEEEE. The CDR3 consists of 15 residues. The V gene end was trimmed by 4 bases and the J gene end by 4 bases; junction bases not matched to a gene: 4. The CDR3 sequence is CASSATSGVYNEQFF. CDR3 sequence (DNA): TGTGCCAGCAGCGCGACTAGCGGGGTGTACAATGAGCAGTTCTTC.

The rearrangement joins TRBV29-1 to TRBJ1-3; TRBD1 matches at 12 bases. The J segment lost 5 bases and the V segment lost 7 bases, leaving 6 bases of the junction unmatched. The CDR3 runs 14 residues. Per germline, CDR1 SQVTM and CDR2 ANQGSEA. CDR3 bases: TGCAGCGCAGGGGACAGGGGGCGGCGAAACACCATATATTTT. The encoded protein is CSAGDRGRRNTIYF.

The sample holds many counts of this clonotype. The V gene is TRBV20-1, the J gene TRBJ1-1, with 7 positions matching TRBD1. Germline V CDR1 and CDR2: DFQATT, SNEGSKA (reference sequence). With 6 bases clipped from V and 6 bases from J, the junction kept 7 bases outside the gene matches. The CDR3 runs 12 residues. The CDR3 nucleotides read TGCAGTGCATCTCAGGGGGGCGCTGAAGCTTTCTTT. Translating it yields CSASQGGAEAFF.

In this sample, this clonotype turned up a few times. V gene TRBV5-1 combines with J gene TRBJ1-4; TRBD1 matches 7 bases. Losses at the gene ends were 7 bases for V and 0 bases for J; bases not matched to a gene: 9. CDR1 is SGHRS, CDR2 YFSETQ, per germline. The CDR3 runs to 16 residues. The CDR3 is CASRRDRGATNEKLFF. CDR3 in DNA: TGCGCCAGCCGCCGGGACAGAGGTGCAACTAATGAAAAACTGTTTTTT.

V is TRBV20-1 and J is TRBJ2-3; the D is unclear. This CDR3 contains 13 residues. Germline CDR1 is DFQATT and CDR2 is SNEGSKA (reference sequence). Trimming removed 1 base from V and 5 bases from J, with 10 bases in between. The CDR3 DNA is TGCAGTGCTAGAGTGGCAGGAAAAGATACGCAGTATTTT. This sequence encodes CSARVAGKDTQYF.

The chain links TRBV6-5 to TRBJ2-6, with D unresolved. V gave up 3 bases and J gave up 0 bases, with 15 bases separating them. From germline, CDR1 is MNHEY and CDR2 SVGAGI. CDR3 size: 18 residues. For the CDR3, the DNA is TGTGCCAGCAGTTATTCCGGCCAGCGTCTCTCTGGGGCCAACGTCCTGACTTTC. It specifies CASSYSGQRLSGANVLTF.

The V gene is TRBV30, the J gene TRBJ2-3; tentatively, D is TRBD1 (7 bases). V was clipped by 5 bases and J by 1 base, with 13 bases between them. Germline-derived CDR1 and CDR2 are GTSNPN and SVGIG (reference sequence). This CDR3 is 14 amino acids long. In DNA, the CDR3 is TGTGCCTGGGCCAGGGGGGCGGGCACAGATACGCAGTATTTT. This sequence encodes CAWARGAGTDTQYF.

The chain is built from TRBV6-4 and TRBJ2-1; 8 bases map to TRBD2. Per the germline V gene, CDR1 is MRHNA and CDR2 is SNTAGT. With 0 bases clipped from V and 7 bases from J, the junction kept 8 bases outside the gene matches. This CDR3 is built from 16 residues. DNA of the CDR3: TGTGCCAGCAGTGACTCGTGGGGCGGGGGGAGGAATGAGCAGTTCTTC. Protein sequence: CASSDSWGGGRNEQFF.

At least ten counts were recorded for this clonotype. The chain has TRBV20-1 and TRBJ2-2, with 11 bases aligning to TRBD1. Unmatched junction bases numbered 9, after V lost 5 bases and J lost 4 bases. Germline V gene data show CDR1 as DFQATT and CDR2 as SNEGSKA (reference sequence). The CDR3 has 16 amino acids. CDR3 nucleotides: TGCAGTGCTGAGGGGGCCGGGACAGGGGGCACCGGGGAGCTGTTTTTT. It translates to CSAEGAGTGGTGELFF.

In this sample, this clonotype turned up a few times. This chain uses TRBV6-5 with TRBJ2-1; 10 bases map to TRBD2. The germline gives CDR1 MNHEY, CDR2 SVGAGI. Trimming cost V 0 bases and J 15 bases; bases outside gene matches: 11. CDR3 length equals 15 residues. The CDR3 nucleotides read TGTGCCAGCAGTTACTCAGCTAGCGGGGGCCCGAATCGGTTCTTC. Translating gives CASSYSASGGPNRFF.

The chain recombines TRBV20-1 with TRBJ2-7; no definite D call. Germline V gene sequence: CDR1 DFQATT, CDR2 SNEGSKA (reference sequence). Trimming cost V 3 bases and J 6 bases, with 6 bases left between them. This CDR3 is built from 10 residues. The CDR3 nucleotides read TGCAGTGCTAGGTTTGGCGAGCAGTACTTC. Translating it yields CSARFGEQYF.

This clonotype showed up many times. The chain uses TRBV20-1 and TRBJ2-3, with D hard to call. Trimming stripped 3 bases from V and 6 bases from J, with 4 bases between. Germline CDR1 and CDR2: DFQATT and SNEGSKA (reference sequence). This CDR3 has 10 amino acids. CDR3 region: CSARADTQYF. Here the CDR3 DNA reads TGCAGTGCTAGGGCCGATACGCAGTATTTT.

In this sample, this clonotype turned up many times. The chain carries TRBV18 and TRBJ2-5, with 9 positions matching TRBD2. The CDR3 sequence is 16 residues long. V lost 3 bases, J lost 1 base, and 6 bases stayed unmatched. Germline V gene lookup returns CDR1 KGHSH and CDR2 LQKENI. The CDR3 here is CASSPTLAGTQETQYF. The CDR3, as DNA: TGTGCCAGCTCACCGACCCTAGCGGGGACCCAAGAGACCCAGTACTTC. The full variable domain, rest sourced from reference TRBV18 and TRBJ2-5, is NAGVMQNPRHLVRRRGQEARLRCSPMKGHSHVYWYRQLPEEGLKFMVYLQKENIIDESGMPKERFSAEFPKEGPSILRIQQVVRGDSAAYFCASSPTLAGTQETQYFGPGTRLLVL.

Ten or more counts support this clonotype. The chain employs TRBV20-1 and TRBJ2-1, with 8 bases fitting TRBD2. The CDR3 is 13 residues long. CDR1 and CDR2 from the germline V gene are DFQATT and SNEGSKA (reference sequence). V was clipped by 3 bases and J by 10 bases; unmatched bases: 8. The CDR3 bases are TGCAGTGCTAGGTCGGGACTAGTACGCGAGCAGTTCTTC. The encoded protein is CSARSGLVREQFF.

A few counts support this clonotype. The gene calls are TRBV10-3 and TRBJ2-7, with 10 bases lining up with TRBD1. With 4 bases clipped from V and 7 bases from J, the junction kept 7 bases outside the gene matches. The CDR3 covers 14 residues. Per germline, CDR1 ENHRY and CDR2 SYGVKD. CDR3 loop: CAISGTGGRGEQYF. In DNA form, the CDR3 reads TGTGCCATCAGTGGGACAGGGGGTCGAGGTGAGCAGTACTTC.

This clonotype was counted ten times or more. The CDR3: CATSDLPDSYEQYF. Here the CDR3 DNA reads TGTGCCACCAGTGACCTCCCTGATTCCTACGAGCAGTACTTC. The chain recombines TRBV24-1 with TRBJ2-7, with D unresolved. V lost 4 bases and J lost 1, with 10 bases in between. Germline loops: CDR1 KGHDR, CDR2 SFDVKD. This CDR3 is built from 14 residues.

The chain joins TRBV5-4 to TRBJ2-1; 7 nucleotides line up with TRBD2. Germline CDR1 SGHNT, CDR2 YYREEE (reference sequence). Losses at the gene ends were 3 bases for V and 0 bases for J; bases not matched to a gene: 9. This CDR3 spans 17 amino acids. The CDR3 is CASSWGGAWSSYNEQFF. CDR3 DNA: TGTGCCAGCAGCTGGGGGGGTGCCTGGAGCTCCTACAATGAGCAGTTCTTC.